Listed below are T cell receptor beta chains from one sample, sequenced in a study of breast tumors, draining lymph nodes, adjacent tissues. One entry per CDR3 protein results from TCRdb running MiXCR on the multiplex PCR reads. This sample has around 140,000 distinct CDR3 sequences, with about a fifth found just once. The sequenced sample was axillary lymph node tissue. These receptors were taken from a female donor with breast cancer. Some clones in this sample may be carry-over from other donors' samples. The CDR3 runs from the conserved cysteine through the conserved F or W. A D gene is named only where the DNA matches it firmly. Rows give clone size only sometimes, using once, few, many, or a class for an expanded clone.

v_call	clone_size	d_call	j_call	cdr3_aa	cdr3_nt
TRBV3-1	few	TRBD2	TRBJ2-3	CASSRTSGRWADTQYF	TGTGCCAGCAGCCGGACTAGCGGGAGGTGGGCAGATACGCAGTATTTT
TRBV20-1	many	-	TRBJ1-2	CSARDRRAGLLYGYTF	TGCAGTGCTAGAGATCGTCGGGCAGGACTGCTCTATGGCTACACCTTC
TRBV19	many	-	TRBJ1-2	CASSIALGRVGGYTF	TGTGCCAGTAGTATAGCCCTCGGCAGGGTAGGGGGCTACACCTTC
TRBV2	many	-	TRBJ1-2	CASRALQGVRGYTF	TGTGCCAGCAGAGCGCTACAGGGTGTGCGGGGCTACACCTTC
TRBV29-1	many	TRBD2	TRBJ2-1	CSVELAGHYNEQFF	TGCAGCGTGGAACTAGCGGGGCACTACAATGAGCAGTTCTTC
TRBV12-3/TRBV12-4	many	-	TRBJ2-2	CASRALGSTGELFF	TGTGCCAGCAGAGCCCTAGGATCCACCGGGGAGCTGTTTTTT
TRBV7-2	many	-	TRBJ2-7	CASSAMPGSIYEQYF	TGTGCCAGCAGCGCGATGCCGGGCTCCATCTACGAGCAGTACTTC
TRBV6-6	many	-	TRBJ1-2	CASSDSSYGYTF	TGTGCCAGCAGTGACAGTTCCTATGGCTACACCTTC
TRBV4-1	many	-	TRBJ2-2	CASSPTSLAANTGELFF	TGCGCCAGCAGCCCGACTTCGTTGGCAGCCAACACCGGGGAGCTGTTTTTT
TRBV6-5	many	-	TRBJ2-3	CASSYSRIGTDTQYF	TGTGCCAGCAGTTACTCGAGGATAGGCACAGATACGCAGTATTTT
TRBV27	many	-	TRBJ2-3	CASSLSIDSSTDTQYF	TGTGCCAGCAGTTTATCGATAGACAGCTCCACAGATACGCAGTATTTT
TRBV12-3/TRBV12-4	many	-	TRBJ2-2	CASSFRAGNTGELFF	TGTGCCAGCAGTTTTCGAGCGGGCAACACCGGGGAGCTGTTTTTT
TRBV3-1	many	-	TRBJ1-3	CASSPGNARNTIYF	TGTGCCAGCAGCCCGGGAAACGCCAGAAACACCATATATTTT
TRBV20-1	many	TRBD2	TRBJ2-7	CSAKYGTTGYEQYF	TGCAGTGCTAAATATGGGACTACCGGCTACGAGCAGTACTTC
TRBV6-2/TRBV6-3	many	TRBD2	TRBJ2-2	CASSPWGGSFYTGELFF	TGTGCCAGCAGCCCCTGGGGCGGGAGTTTTTACACCGGGGAGCTGTTTTTT
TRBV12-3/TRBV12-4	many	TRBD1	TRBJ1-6	CASSQGQDGTPLHF	TGTGCCAGCAGCCAGGGACAGGATGGGACACCCCTCCACTTT
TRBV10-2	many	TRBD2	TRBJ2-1	CASRGLGGYNEQFF	TGCGCCAGCAGGGGACTAGGGGGATACAATGAGCAGTTCTTC
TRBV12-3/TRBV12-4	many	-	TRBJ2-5	CASSFRGLKETQYF	TGTGCCAGCAGTTTTCGGGGACTCAAAGAGACCCAGTACTTC
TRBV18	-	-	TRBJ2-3	CASSLRVSTDTQYF	TGTGCCAGCTCACTACGGGTTAGCACAGATACGCAGTATTTT
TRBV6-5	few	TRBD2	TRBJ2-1	CASGGTSGDNEQFF	TGTGCCAGCGGGGGGACTAGCGGAGACAATGAGCAGTTCTTC
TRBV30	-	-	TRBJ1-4	CAWSPDRTATNEKLFF	TGTGCCTGGAGTCCAGACAGAACGGCAACTAATGAAAAACTGTTTTTT
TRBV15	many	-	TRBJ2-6	CATSRDISGANVLTF	TGTGCCACCAGCCGCGACATCTCTGGGGCCAACGTCCTGACTTTC
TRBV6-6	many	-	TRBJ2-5	CASSRAELQETQYF	TGTGCCAGCAGCCGGGCAGAACTCCAAGAGACCCAGTACTTC
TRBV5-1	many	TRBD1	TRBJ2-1	CASSPSGTGGRNEQFF	TGCGCCAGCAGCCCCTCCGGGACAGGGGGCAGGAATGAGCAGTTCTTC
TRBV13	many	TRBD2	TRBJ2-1	CASSLGLAGDNEQFF	TGTGCCAGCAGCTTGGGACTAGCGGGAGACAATGAGCAGTTCTTC
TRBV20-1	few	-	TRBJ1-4	CSASRRANEKLFF	TGCAGTGCTAGTCGAAGAGCTAATGAAAAACTGTTTTTT
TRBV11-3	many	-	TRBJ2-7	CASSLNRKNEQYF	TGTGCCAGCAGCTTGAACAGGAAAAACGAGCAGTACTTC
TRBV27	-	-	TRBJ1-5	CASSLSMFSNQPQHF	TGTGCCAGCAGTTTATCGATGTTTAGCAATCAGCCCCAGCATTTT
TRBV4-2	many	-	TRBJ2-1	CASSGVWVKGNEQFF	TGTGCCAGCAGCGGGGTATGGGTAAAGGGCAATGAGCAGTTCTTC
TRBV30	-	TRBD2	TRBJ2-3	CAWSVALAGDTQYF	TGTGCCTGGAGTGTAGCACTAGCGGGAGATACGCAGTATTTT
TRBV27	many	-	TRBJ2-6	CASSPSGANVLTF	TGTGCCAGCAGCCCGTCTGGGGCCAACGTCCTGACTTTC
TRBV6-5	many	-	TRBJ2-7	CASSYSMPGRYEQYF	TGTGCCAGCAGTTACTCTATGCCGGGCCGTTACGAGCAGTACTTC
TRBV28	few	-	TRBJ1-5	CASSQDLLAAEPQHF	TGTGCCAGCAGCCAGGACTTGTTAGCAGCTGAGCCCCAGCATTTT
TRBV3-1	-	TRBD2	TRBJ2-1	CASSQDLLAGRSYNGQFF	TGTGCCAGCAGCCAAGATCTACTAGCGGGGCGATCCTACAATGGGCAGTTCTTC
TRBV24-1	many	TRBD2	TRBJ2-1	CATSDDQGGRGNEQFF	TGTGCCACCAGTGATGACCAAGGCGGGAGAGGCAATGAGCAGTTCTTC
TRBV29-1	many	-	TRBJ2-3	CSVEEVGGADTQYF	TGCAGCGTTGAAGAGGTTGGAGGGGCAGATACGCAGTATTTT
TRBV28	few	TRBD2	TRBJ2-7	CASSNLAGGYEQYF	TGTGCCAGCAGCAATCTAGCGGGAGGTTACGAGCAGTACTTC
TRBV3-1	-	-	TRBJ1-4	CASSPRGIREKLLF	TGTGCCAGCAGCCCTCGGGGGATTCGGGAAAAACTGCTTTTT
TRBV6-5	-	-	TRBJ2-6	CASSYFGPSGANVLTF	TGTGCCAGCAGTTACTTTGGACCCTCTGGGGCCAACGTCCTGACTTTC
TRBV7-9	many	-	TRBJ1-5	CASGAGNQPQHF	TGTGCCAGCGGGGCGGGGAATCAGCCCCAGCATTTT
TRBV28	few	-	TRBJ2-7	CASSLRGLSYEQYF	TGTGCCAGCAGTTTACGGGGACTCTCCTACGAGCAGTACTTC
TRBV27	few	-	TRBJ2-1	CASRSLATEQFF	TGTGCCAGCAGGTCCCTCGCAACTGAGCAGTTCTTC
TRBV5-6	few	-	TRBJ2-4	CASSSGEAKNIQYF	TGTGCCAGCTCGTCCGGGGAGGCCAAAAACATTCAGTACTTC